The 4 T cell receptor beta chains reported below all come from one sample, sequenced in a study of human T cells and chemical hapten exposure. TCRdb re-called the RACE reads with MiXCR, one entry per CDR3 protein. This sample has 99,000 or so distinct CDR3 sequences, with around 35% found just once. Time point in this sample: patch test 3, about 24 weeks after DPC sensitization. Treatment of the sample: therapeutic diphenylcyclopropenone sensitization with weekly scalp DPC. Source: whole blood, taken in connection with sensitization to the hapten diphenylcyclopropenone (DPC). The receptors here all came from a man aged 40-55 years with alopecia areata. Some clones in this sample may be carry-over from other donors' samples.

This clonotype was detected many times. V usage is TRBV28 and J usage is TRBJ1-2; D gene uncertain. The germline V gene encodes CDR1 MDHEN and CDR2 SYDVKM. The CDR3 sequence is 14 residues long. The V and J ends lost 7 bases and 6 bases respectively, with 18 bases between them. The CDR3 DNA reads TGTGCCAGCAAGGATGCTCTCTATGGCGATGGCTACACCTTC. It codes for CASKDALYGDGYTF.

This rearrangement joins TRBV27 to TRBJ2-3, with D perhaps matching TRBD1 or TRBD2 (5 bases each). The V end lost 2 bases, the J end lost 0 bases, and 12 bases lay between the germline ends. Germline values: CDR1 MNHEY, CDR2 SMNVEV (reference sequence). The CDR3 loop spans 16 amino acids. This CDR3 reads CASSLEGRASTDTQYF. Written as DNA, the CDR3 is TGTGCCAGCAGTTTAGAGGGGCGGGCTAGCACAGATACGCAGTATTTT.

This clonotype came up a few times. The chain employs TRBV6-5 and TRBJ2-7; D is undetermined. The CDR3 runs 14 residues. Germline V gene data show CDR1 as MNHEY and CDR2 as SVGAGI. Trimming removed 6 bases from V and 9 bases from J, with 21 bases in between. CDR3 nucleotide sequence: TGTGCCAGCAGAGCGCTTGACACCCCGGCCGGGCAGTACTTC. It translates to CASRALDTPAGQYF.

This clonotype appeared a few times. The rearrangement links TRBV12-3 or TRBV12-4 to TRBJ2-3, with D tentatively TRBD1 (6 bases). Trimming removed 7 bases at V and 10 bases at J, with 21 bases between. This CDR3 region has 14 residues. The chain's CDR3 is CASTPLDGQSAQYF. The CDR3 nucleotides are TGTGCCAGCACCCCATTAGATGGACAGTCGGCGCAGTATTTT.